Each of the 25 T cell receptor beta chains below was sequenced from the same sample in a study of CD4 T cells in relation to SARS-CoV-2 and coronaviruses. The protocol was immunoSEQ multiplex PCR, while the TCRdb copy is restricted to in-frame clones and leaves out a portion. The sample lists tens of thousands of clones, more than 65% seen once, with almost 3.5% in the top ten. Antigens for these TCRs are unknown. The sample was memory CD4+ T cells from PBMCs, cultured in vitro. The receptor set was obtained from an adult with COVID-19.

The chain couples TRBV25-1 to TRBJ2-5; D remains unclear. Germline loops: CDR1 MGHDK, CDR2 SYGVNS. The CDR3 has 15 residues. V lost 3 bases and J 1 base, leaving 12 bases between the germline ends. This CDR3 is CASSDPYNGQETQYF. The CDR3 DNA sequence: TGTGCCAGCAGTGATCCATACAACGGCCAAGAGACCCAGTACTTC.

The count of this clone is one. Written as DNA, the CDR3 is TGCAGTGCTAGTGGAGGGCTTAATGAAAAACTGTTTTTT. Translation: CSASGGLNEKLFF. V usage is TRBV20-1 and J usage is TRBJ1-4; D gene uncertain. CDR3 length: 13 residues. V was trimmed by 3 bases and J by 4 bases, leaving 9 bases between them. Germline CDR1 DFQATT, CDR2 SNEGSKA (reference sequence).

The genes are TRBV16 and TRBJ1-5; no clear D gene. Germline V lookup: CDR1 KGHSY, CDR2 FQNENV. Trimming took 4 bases from V and 4 from J, leaving 8 bases between them. This CDR3 comprises 13 residues. The CDR3 DNA sequence: TGTGCCAGCAGCCGAGTCGGGAATCAGCCCCAGCATTTT. Encoded protein: CASSRVGNQPQHF.

The chain joins TRBV28 to TRBJ2-3, with 12 bases aligning to TRBD2. The ends lost 3 bases at V and 4 bases at J; junction bases unmatched: 17. This CDR3 contains 20 residues. Germline V gene sequence: CDR1 MDHEN, CDR2 SYDVKM. DNA for the CDR3: TGTGCCAGCAGTTTCCAACGACTTCTAGCGGGAGGGCTCCCCTCAGATACGCAGTATTTT. This sequence encodes CASSFQRLLAGGLPSDTQYF.

CDR3 sequence (DNA): TGTGCCAGCAGCTTGAGGGCTGGGACAGATACGCAGTATTTT. This gives the protein CASSLRAGTDTQYF. This chain connects TRBV7-9 to TRBJ2-3, with TRBD2 as a possible D gene (5 bases). Germline CDR1 and CDR2: SEHNR and FQNEAQ (reference sequence). The CDR3 is 14 amino acids. Trimming shortened V by 3 bases and J by 3 bases, and 10 bases separated the two germline ends.

This clone was picked up a small number of times. The V and J genes are TRBV5-1 and TRBJ2-7; TRBD1 or TRBD2 may be the D gene (5 bases each). Germline V gene sequence: CDR1 SGHRS, CDR2 YFSETQ. The germline V and J ends were trimmed by 4 bases and 3 bases, with 20 bases remaining between them. The CDR3 totals 16 residues. CDR3 sequence (DNA): TGCGCCAGCAGCCTCCGGGGCTCAAATGGGCTCTACGAGCAGTACTTC. This codes for CASSLRGSNGLYEQYF.

V is TRBV5-4 and J is TRBJ2-3; 10 bases map to TRBD1. The length of the CDR3 is 15 residues. The J segment lost 7 bases and the V segment lost 4 bases, leaving 9 bases of the junction unmatched. From germline, CDR1 is SGHNT and CDR2 YYREEE (reference sequence). CDR3 nucleotides: TGTGCCAGCAGCCTAGCCAAGGACAGGGGGTATACGCAGTATTTT. Protein: CASSLAKDRGYTQYF.

This chain uses TRBV19 with TRBJ2-1; D uncertain. The germline V gene has CDR1 LNHDA and CDR2 SQIVND (reference sequence). Trimming stripped 10 bases from V and 6 bases from J, with 16 bases between. The CDR3 length is 13 residues. In DNA, the CDR3 is TGTGCCACCCAAAAAGCACCCTTCAATGAGCAGTTCTTC. This sequence encodes CATQKAPFNEQFF.

The V call is TRBV6-5, the J call TRBJ2-3, with a tentative D call TRBD2 (6 bases). The CDR3 has 14 amino acids. Germline V gene sequence: CDR1 MNHEY, CDR2 SVGAGI. The ends were cut back, 5 bases at V and 0 bases at J, with 9 bases in the middle. The CDR3 DNA reads as TGTGCCAGCAGTAAGACTAGGAGCACAGATACGCAGTATTTT. Its protein product is CASSKTRSTDTQYF.

The chain combines TRBV14 with TRBJ2-1; no reliable D call. The CDR3 runs to 13 residues. V gave up 4 bases and J gave up 14 bases, with 18 bases separating them. Germline lookup yields CDR1 SGHDN and CDR2 FVKESK. The CDR3 here is CASSPLGSTWEFF. The CDR3, as DNA: TGTGCCAGCAGCCCCTTAGGATCTACGTGGGAGTTCTTC.

The rearrangement uses TRBV7-2 and TRBJ2-5; 8 bases are a match to TRBD2. V was pared by 0 bases and J by 3 bases, with 3 bases of the junction left unmatched. The CDR3 totals 15 residues. In germline, CDR1 is SGHTA, CDR2 FQGNSA. The CDR3 sequence: CASSLASGREETQYF. The CDR3 coding sequence is TGTGCCAGCAGCTTAGCAAGCGGGAGAGAAGAGACCCAGTACTTC.

The chain combines TRBV19 with TRBJ1-1; maybe TRBD1 (5 bases). With 1 base removed from V and 0 bases from J, the gap between germline ends came to 12 bases. Germline assignment: CDR1 LNHDA and CDR2 SQIVND (reference sequence). The CDR3 runs to 16 residues. CDR3 region: CASSIGLTALNTEAFF. CDR3 coding DNA: TGTGCCAGTAGTATAGGTCTGACAGCGTTGAACACTGAAGCTTTCTTT.

In this sample, this clone turned up once. The chain joins TRBV19 to TRBJ1-2; TRBD1 aligns across 11 bases. The CDR3 has 14 amino acids. V lost 6 bases to trimming and J lost 8 bases; unmatched junction nucleotides: 8. The V gene's germline CDR1 is LNHDA and CDR2 SQIVND (reference sequence). As DNA, the CDR3 is TGTGCCAGTAGGCTCCGGGACAGGGGGTCGGGCTACACCTTC. It codes for CASRLRDRGSGYTF.

This sequence joins TRBV5-1 and TRBJ2-3; 8 positions agree with TRBD2. The CDR3 loop spans 13 amino acids. J gave up 6 bases and V 2 bases, and 2 bases lay outside the gene matches. From germline, CDR1 is SGHRS and CDR2 YFSETQ. CDR3 in DNA: TGCGCCAGCAGCTTTGCGGGAGGCGATACGCAGTATTTT. It specifies CASSFAGGDTQYF.

The chain joins TRBV7-9 to TRBJ2-7, with TRBD1 as a possible D gene (6 bases). The germline V gene has CDR1 SEHNR and CDR2 FQNEAQ (reference sequence). V was cut by 5 bases and J by 2 bases, with 13 bases left in between. The CDR3 is made up of 14 amino acids. CDR3 region: CASSPSAGAYEQYF. The CDR3 nucleotides are TGTGCCAGCAGCCCTTCTGCAGGGGCCTACGAGCAGTACTTC.

The CDR3 protein is CAIGDKGHRNTEAFF. The CDR3 coding sequence is TGTGCCATCGGAGATAAGGGACACCGGAACACTGAAGCTTTCTTT. The genes are TRBV10-3 and TRBJ1-1; perhaps TRBD1 as D (6 bases). Trimming pared 8 bases from V and 1 base from J, leaving 17 bases between. Germline values: CDR1 ENHRY, CDR2 SYGVKD. This CDR3 is 15 amino acids long.

This chain links TRBV5-8 with TRBJ2-2; 9 bases are a match to TRBD1. The germline V gene encodes CDR1 SGHTS and CDR2 YDEGEE. V shed 2 bases and J 7 bases; nucleotides not matched to a gene: 9. The CDR3 length is 16 residues. The DNA of the CDR3 is TGTGCCAGCAGCTTCGGGACAGGGTTCGTCAGCGGGGAGCTGTTTTTT. Translating it yields CASSFGTGFVSGELFF.

This clone was recorded a few times. The chain recombines TRBV19 with TRBJ1-5; 7 bases are shared with TRBD1. J gave up 6 bases and V 9 bases, and 8 bases lay outside the gene matches. Germline V CDR1 and CDR2: LNHDA, SQIVND (reference sequence). The CDR3 is made up of 13 amino acids. The CDR3 protein is CASTRDRSQPQHF. CDR3 nucleotides: TGTGCCAGCACGCGGGACAGAAGTCAGCCCCAGCATTTT.

Details on this clone: A junction end diverges from the germline sequence, so it may reflect a read error. This chain joins TRBV27 and TRBJ2-4; no reliable D call. This CDR3 contains 11 residues. Germline V gene data show CDR1 as MNHEY and CDR2 as SMNVEV (reference sequence). The DNA for the CDR3 is TGTGCCAGCAGTTTATCTCCAGATGTGAACTTC. This encodes CASSLSPDVNF.

The rearrangement links TRBV19 to TRBJ1-5; D call uncertain. The V end was cut by 6 bases, the J end by 0 bases, with 15 bases between. CDR3 size: 16 residues. Per the germline V gene, CDR1 is LNHDA and CDR2 is SQIVND (reference sequence). CDR3 amino acids: CASRIYGVNSNQPQHF. The CDR3 DNA reads as TGTGCCAGTAGGATCTACGGCGTTAATAGCAATCAGCCCCAGCATTTT. Full variable domain (rest looked up from reference TRBV19 and TRBJ1-5): DGGITQSPKYLFRKEGQNVTLSCEQNLNHDAMYWYRQDPGQGLRLIYYSQIVNDFQKGDIAEGYSVSREKKESFPLTVTSAQKNPTAFYLCASRIYGVNSNQPQHFGDGTRLSIL.

In this sample, this clone turned up once. The chain employs TRBV19 and TRBJ1-5, with TRBD1 matching 7 bases. V lost 7 bases and J lost 7; bases outside the gene matches: 7. Germline assignment: CDR1 LNHDA and CDR2 SQIVND (reference sequence). CDR3 length: 13 residues. The CDR3 loop reads CASTSDRTQPQHF. In DNA, the CDR3 is TGTGCCAGTACCTCGGACAGGACCCAGCCCCAGCATTTT.

The rearrangement links TRBV3-1 (or the pseudogene TRBV3-2) to TRBJ1-5; D not resolved. The germline V gene has CDR1 LGHDT and CDR2 YNNKEL (reference sequence). V shed 1 base and J shed 7 bases, with 8 bases lying between them. The CDR3 is made up of 13 amino acids. The CDR3 sequence: CASSQGAQQPQHF. For the CDR3, the DNA is TGTGCCAGCAGCCAAGGGGCCCAACAGCCCCAGCATTTT.

J is TRBJ2-1 and V is TRBV4-2; 13 bases agree with TRBD2. V trimming: 0 bases; J trimming: 4 bases; junction bases outside the gene matches: 0. The CDR3 totals 16 residues. CDR1 and CDR2 (germline): LGHNA, YNFKEQ. The CDR3 loop reads CASSQETSGRYNEQFF. The CDR3 bases are TGTGCCAGCAGCCAAGAGACTAGCGGGAGGTACAATGAGCAGTTCTTC.

This chain joins TRBV5-1 and TRBJ1-1; 9 bases are shared with TRBD1. The V segment lost 4 bases and the J segment 0 bases; nucleotides outside the gene matches: 4. The CDR3 extends over 15 amino acids. The V gene's germline CDR1 is SGHRS and CDR2 YFSETQ. CDR3 amino acids: CASSPGTGMNTEAFF. CDR3 coding DNA: TGCGCCAGCAGCCCTGGGACAGGGATGAACACTGAAGCTTTCTTT.

This clone occurred a few times. The chain carries TRBV10-2 and TRBJ1-6; D gene ambiguous. The CDR3 loop spans 14 amino acids. Per germline, CDR1 WSHSY and CDR2 SAAADI. Trimming shortened V by 3 bases and J by 6 bases, and 9 bases separated the two germline ends. The DNA of the CDR3 is TGCGCCAGCAGTGATAGCAGGACTAATTCACCCCTCCACTTT. It translates to CASSDSRTNSPLHF.